These 11 T cell receptor beta chains were all obtained from the same sample, sequenced in a study of blood T cell repertoires in COVID-19. Libraries were prepared by immunoSEQ multiplex PCR; TCRdb keeps only in-frame clonotypes and omits some of them. The sample yields roughly 100,000 clones, about 83% seen once. Sequencing input: peripheral blood. The receptors originated from a man aged 35 to 55 with active or convalescent COVID-19.

The V gene is TRBV2, the J gene TRBJ2-3; tentatively, D is TRBD2 (5 bases). Trimming pared 6 bases from V and 2 bases from J, leaving 21 bases between. The CDR3 is 17 amino acids. Germline CDR1 SNHLY, CDR2 FYNNEI. The CDR3 region is CASSGLPGPSTTDTQYF. The CDR3 DNA reads TGTGCCAGCAGCGGACTGCCCGGACCTAGCACCACAGATACGCAGTATTTT.

The genes are TRBV18 and TRBJ2-7; 8 nucleotides line up with TRBD2. This CDR3 contains 14 residues. CDR1 KGHSH and CDR2 LQKENI come from the germline V gene. V was clipped by 0 bases and J by 3 bases; unmatched bases: 1. Here the CDR3 reads CASSPPGLDYEQYF. CDR3 coding DNA: TGTGCCAGCTCACCACCGGGACTAGACTACGAGCAGTACTTC.

This clone appeared a single time. Here the CDR3 DNA reads TGTGCCAGCAGCGTTACTAGCGGGGGGGTTGGCACCGGGGAGCTGTTTTTT. Protein: CASSVTSGGVGTGELFF. J is TRBJ2-2 and V is TRBV9; 13 positions match TRBD2. V gave up 2 bases and J gave up 4 bases; unmatched junction bases: 5. This CDR3 has 17 residues. Germline CDR1 SGDLS, CDR2 YYNGEE.

The chain combines TRBV7-9 with TRBJ1-1; D not resolved. The CDR3 covers 13 residues. Per germline, CDR1 SEHNR and CDR2 FQNEAQ (reference sequence). The germline V and J ends were trimmed by 3 bases and 4 bases, with 9 bases remaining between them. The CDR3 is CASSFVEATEAFF. CDR3 in DNA: TGTGCCAGCAGCTTCGTCGAGGCCACTGAAGCTTTCTTT.

The genes are TRBV6-2 or TRBV6-3 and TRBJ2-2; TRBD2 matches 7 bases. CDR3 length: 15 residues. The V segment lost 2 bases and the J segment 7 bases; nucleotides outside the gene matches: 7. CDR1 MNHEY and CDR2 SVGEGT come from the germline V gene. The CDR3 nucleotides read TGTGCCAGCAGTTACGCGACTAGCATCGGCGGGGAGCTGTTTTTT. Protein: CASSYATSIGGELFF.

The chain joins TRBV7-6 to TRBJ1-1, with 9 bases fitting TRBD1. Trimming cost V 2 bases and J 1 base; bases outside gene matches: 5. The germline CDR1 and CDR2 sequences are SGHVS and FNYEAQ. The CDR3 runs to 16 residues. CDR3 sequence reads: CASSLIQGAENTEAFF. CDR3 bases: TGTGCCAGCAGCTTAATACAGGGGGCCGAGAACACTGAAGCTTTCTTT.

The J gene is TRBJ1-1, the V gene TRBV5-1; 7 bases map to TRBD1. Germline V gives CDR1 SGHRS, CDR2 YFSETQ. V was pared by 0 bases and J by 6 bases, with 5 bases of the junction left unmatched. The CDR3 extends over 14 amino acids. CDR3 coding DNA: TGCGCCAGCAGCTTGGGGGACAGAGGCGCTGAAGCTTTCTTT. Its protein is CASSLGDRGAEAFF.

This chain joins TRBV5-1 and TRBJ1-6; TRBD1 is a possible D gene (5 bases). Trimming took 2 bases from V and 9 from J, leaving 15 bases between them. The CDR3 consists of 15 residues. Germline V lookup: CDR1 SGHRS, CDR2 YFSETQ. CDR3 amino acids: CASSFGDFTPSPLHF. CDR3 nucleotides: TGCGCCAGCAGCTTCGGGGACTTCACCCCTTCACCCCTCCACTTT.

The J gene is TRBJ2-3, the V gene TRBV5-1, with D hard to call. Trimming took 4 bases from V and 6 from J, leaving 15 bases between them. In germline, CDR1 is SGHRS, CDR2 YFSETQ. This CDR3 comprises 14 residues. DNA for the CDR3: TGCGCCAGCAGCACCCAAAGCGCGCACGATACGCAGTATTTT. Translation gives CASSTQSAHDTQYF.

The V and J genes are TRBV25-1 and TRBJ2-5, with D possibly TRBD2 on 7 matching bases. CDR3 length equals 15 residues. Germline V gene data show CDR1 as MGHDK and CDR2 as SYGVNS. Trimming removed 7 bases at V and 2 bases at J, with 17 bases between. DNA for the CDR3: TGTGCCAGCATAAGCCCGGGGGGCTGGCAAGAGACCCAGTACTTC. Translated, it gives CASISPGGWQETQYF.

This clone was seen more than once but under ten times. The chain links TRBV6-1 to TRBJ1-6; the match to TRBD1 covers 8 bases. The length of the CDR3 is 15 residues. The V gene's germline CDR1 is MNHNS and CDR2 SASEGT. The V and J ends lost 1 base and 8 bases, in that order; junction bases with no gene match: 4. CDR3 residues: CASSEGDRGYSPLHF. The CDR3 nucleotides are TGTGCCAGCAGTGAAGGAGACAGGGGATATTCACCCCTCCACTTT.